The sequence of this T cell receptor beta chain was determined in a study of regulatory T cells in long-lasting Graves disease (dated by TCRdb to the early 2020s). General notes on the study: To count as having persistent Graves' disease, a patient had to have received antithyroid drug treatment for over 5 years with TSH receptor autoantibodies remaining persistently positive. Peripheral blood TCR sequencing and RNA sequencing compared persistent Graves' disease patients with newly diagnosed Graves' disease patients. The study was conducted in China and was registered as a clinical trial. A total of 33 samples underwent TCR sequencing, from about 13 patients with persistent Graves' disease and 20 or so patients with newly diagnosed Graves' disease. Persistent Graves' disease patients in the clinical cohort had taken antithyroid drugs for around 11 years on average.

Many counts were recorded for this clonotype. Which antigen it targets is not known. Base qualities are not at hand, and no much larger clone is one base apart. Broader findings and caveats from the paper: More public clonotypes were shared among persistent patients (roughly 2,700) than among newly diagnosed patients (over 900). The study examined only peripheral blood because the primary lesion, thyroid tissue, could not be accessed. Sequencing and analysis were limited to the TCR beta chain. Persistent Graves' disease patients showed lower TCR Shannon entropy and fewer highly expanded clones than newly diagnosed patients, suggesting clonal expansion. The authors noted that the small sample size was a limitation that may lower accuracy.

Preparation of the library involved multiplex PCR. Reads for this sample came from an Illumina HiSeq 4000. TCR beta libraries were built with iRepertoire HTBI primers and Arm-PCR amplification of CDR3 regions. PCR products were gel purified before sequencing. Processing in the source paper ran as follows. Gene usage analysis of CDR3 amino acid clonotypes used the approximately 62 TRBV and around 14 TRBJ segments found across samples. Filtered high-quality paired reads were merged into contigs using COPE and FqMerger. BLAST was used to align contigs to the IMGT TRBV, TRBD and TRBJ reference genes, and CDR3 was defined following IMGT. Any clonotype with a frequency above 0.1% was classified as a highly expanded clone. Shannon entropy served as the measure of repertoire diversity, while the Gini coefficient captured V-J evenness. A clonotype found in more than one individual was treated as public. Through fastp at Q25 and MiXCR, TCRdb rebuilt clones from the public reads, retaining in-frame beta chains. Rows with one shared CDR3 protein collapse into an entry with the most common genes and DNA. TCRdb assigned the V and J calls; the authors' analysis was not used. For this sample there are roughly 500,000 distinct CDR3 sequences; around 20% appear just once. Roughly 8% of the sample is in the top ten clones.

The time point label on this specimen signifies: persistent/refractory GD, antithyroid drugs over 5 years with positive TRAb. RNA was extracted from PBMCs in TRIzol for both TCR sequencing and RNA sequencing. Graves' disease was diagnosed according to American Thyroid Association guidelines. Patients for the study were recruited at an endocrinology department in Xi'an, China. Each patient gave approximately 8.8 milliliters of peripheral blood, collected in an EDTA anticoagulant tube. PBMCs were isolated by Ficoll Paque Plus density gradient separation without further T cell sorting. An Agilent 2100 Bioanalyzer and agarose gel were used to assess RNA quality, and a NanoDrop 2000 was used to measure RNA concentration. This TCR was recovered from a female donor with Graves disease. Here the sequenced sample was peripheral blood mononuclear cells (PBMCs), taken when the disease was refractory, from a patient treated with antithyroid drugs.

Here the CDR3 is given as CSVRQGNTEAFF. The base sequence is TGCAGCGTAAGACAGGGGAACACTGAAGCTTTCTTT. This chain is built from TRBV29-1 and TRBJ1-1; TRBD1 fits 7 bases in the junction. The CDR3 starts with the cysteine, ends with the phenylalanine, and has 12 residues. Only CDR3 DNA remains: 36 bases, in frame from the first base. V has 6 bases trimmed and J has 1 base trimmed; junction bases matching no gene number 2. Reading the germline V gene gives CDR1 SQVTM and CDR2 ANQGSEA.